A selection of T cell receptor beta chains follows, all from one sample in a study of T and B cells in COVID-19 patients. TCRdb re-called the multiplex PCR reads through MiXCR, storing one row per CDR3 protein. The data show approximately 8,000 distinct CDR3 sequences, roughly two fifths seen once. Input material: blood. The receptor source for this set is a human donor who had recovered from COVID-19. CDR3s include the opening cysteine and the closing phenylalanine or tryptophan. The order of the fields is clone size, D gene, V gene, J gene, CDR3 DNA, CDR3 protein. A D gene is named only where the DNA matches it firmly. A clone size is listed for some rows: how often the clone was seen (once, few, many), or a class if it is expanded.

-	-	TRBV6-2/TRBV6-3	TRBJ2-2	TGTGCCAGCAGCTTACCCCGGACCGATAACACCGGGGAGCTGTTTTTT	CASSLPRTDNTGELFF
medium-sized	-	TRBV19	TRBJ2-1	TGTGCCAGTAGCAAGTGGGGGTCAAACCCCTACAATGAGCAGTTCTTC	CASSKWGSNPYNEQFF
-	-	TRBV11-3	TRBJ2-7	TGTGCCAGCAGCTTACGTCCCGGCCCCTCCTACGAGCAGTACTTC	CASSLRPGPSYEQYF
-	TRBD2	TRBV6-1	TRBJ2-3	TGTGCCAGCAGCCCGGGACTAGCGGGGGGAGATACGCAGTATTTT	CASSPGLAGGDTQYF
-	TRBD1	TRBV6-6	TRBJ1-5	TGTGCCAGCAGTTACTGGGACAGGGGGGATCAGCCCCAGCATTTT	CASSYWDRGDQPQHF
medium-sized	-	TRBV19	TRBJ2-3	TGTGCCAGTAGTGACTCGGTCACAGATACGCAGTATTTT	CASSDSVTDTQYF
-	-	TRBV14	TRBJ2-2	TGTGCCAGCAGCCGTACCCCGAACACCGGGGAGCTGTTTTTT	CASSRTPNTGELFF
-	-	TRBV6-2/TRBV6-3	TRBJ2-2	TGTGCCAGCAGTTACTCACGACAAACGAACACCGGGGAGCTGTTTTTT	CASSYSRQTNTGELFF
-	-	TRBV30	TRBJ1-1	TGTGCCGGTGACAGGCAGGGGAACACTGAAGCTTTCTTT	CAGDRQGNTEAFF
medium-sized	-	TRBV29-1	TRBJ2-1	TGCAGCGTTGTAGGACTACTCTACAATGAGCAGTTCTTC	CSVVGLLYNEQFF
-	-	TRBV27	TRBJ1-6	TGTGCCAGCAGTTTAAGGGCGCACCCTAATTCACCCCTCCACTTT	CASSLRAHPNSPLHF
few	TRBD2	TRBV27	TRBJ2-7	TGTGCCAGCAGACACCCCGCCACTAGCGGGGGTACCGGGCAGTACTTC	CASRHPATSGGTGQYF
-	TRBD1	TRBV5-4	TRBJ2-7	TGTGCCAGCAGCTTGCCGGGACAGGTACAGCAGTACTTC	CASSLPGQVQQYF